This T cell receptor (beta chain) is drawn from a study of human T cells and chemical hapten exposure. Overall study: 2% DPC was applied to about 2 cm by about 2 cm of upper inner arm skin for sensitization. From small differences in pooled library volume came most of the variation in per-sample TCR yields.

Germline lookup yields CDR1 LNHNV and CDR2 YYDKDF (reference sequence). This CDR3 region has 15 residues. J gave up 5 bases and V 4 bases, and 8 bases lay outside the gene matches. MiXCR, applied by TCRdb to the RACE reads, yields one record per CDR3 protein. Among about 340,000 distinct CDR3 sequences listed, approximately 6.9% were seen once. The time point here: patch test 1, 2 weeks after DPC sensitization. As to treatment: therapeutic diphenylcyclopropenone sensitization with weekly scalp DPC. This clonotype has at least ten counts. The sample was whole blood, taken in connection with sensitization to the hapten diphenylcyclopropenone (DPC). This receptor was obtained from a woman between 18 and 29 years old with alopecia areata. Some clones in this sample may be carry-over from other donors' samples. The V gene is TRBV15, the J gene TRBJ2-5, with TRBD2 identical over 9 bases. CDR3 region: CATSKTAGGPETQYF. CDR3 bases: TGTGCCACCAGCAAGACGGCGGGGGGGCCTGAGACCCAGTACTTC.